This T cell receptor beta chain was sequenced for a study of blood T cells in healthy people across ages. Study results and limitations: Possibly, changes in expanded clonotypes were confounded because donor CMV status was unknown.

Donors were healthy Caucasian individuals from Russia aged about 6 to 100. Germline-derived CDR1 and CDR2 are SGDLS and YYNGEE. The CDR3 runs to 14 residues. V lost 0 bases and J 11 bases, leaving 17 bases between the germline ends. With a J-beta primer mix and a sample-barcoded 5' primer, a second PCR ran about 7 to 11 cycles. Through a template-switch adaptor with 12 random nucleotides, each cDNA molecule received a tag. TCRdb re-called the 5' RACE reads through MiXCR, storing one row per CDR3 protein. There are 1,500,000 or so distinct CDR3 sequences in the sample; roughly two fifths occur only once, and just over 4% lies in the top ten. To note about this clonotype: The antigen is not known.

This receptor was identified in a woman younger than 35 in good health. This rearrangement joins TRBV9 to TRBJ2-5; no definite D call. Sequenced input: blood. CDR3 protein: CASSVAPEYNEQYF. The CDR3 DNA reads TGTGCCAGCAGCGTAGCTCCGGAATACAATGAGCAGTACTTC.